Listed below are T cell receptor beta chains from one sample, sequenced in a study of OX40 agonist ivuxolimab in advanced cancers. Clones were sequenced by immunoSEQ multiplex PCR, and TCRdb holds only the in-frame ones, with some missing. The profile shows fewer than 85,000 clones, roughly 92% of them singletons. This specimen was CD4+ or CD8+ T cells sorted from blood, taken in a trial of the OX40 agonist ivuxolimab. The source of these receptors is an adult with an advanced solid tumor such as melanoma, head and neck, liver or kidney cancer. The CDR3 runs from the conserved cysteine through the conserved F or W. The order of the fields is V gene, clone size, D gene, J gene, CDR3 DNA, CDR3 protein. D genes are given only for firm matches. Clone size is given for some rows only: seen once, a few or many times, or a class if the clone is expanded.

>TRBV9|NA|TRBD2|TRBJ2-3
TGTGCCAGCAGCGTAGCCCCATTAGCGGGGCAAGATACGCAGTATTTT
CASSVAPLAGQDTQYF
>TRBV28|NA|NA|TRBJ1-5
TGTGCCAGCAACAGGCCTCTGAATCAGCCCCAGCATTTT
CASNRPLNQPQHF
>TRBV7-2|NA|TRBD2|TRBJ2-1
TGTGCCAGCAGCTCCACTAGCGGGGGCTCCAATGAGCAGTTCTTC
CASSSTSGGSNEQFF
>TRBV6-6|NA|NA|TRBJ1-3
TGTGCCAGCAGTTACATTTCGCTCCCCTCTGGAAACACCATATATTTT
CASSYISLPSGNTIYF
>TRBV5-5|NA|NA|TRBJ2-5
TGTGCCAGCAGCTTGGGAGGGGTTGGTGGAGAGACCCAGTACTTC
CASSLGGVGGETQYF
>TRBV5-1|NA|NA|TRBJ1-1
TGCGCCAGCAGCTTTTGGGGTGTGACTGAAGCTTTCTTT
CASSFWGVTEAFF
>TRBV19|NA|NA|TRBJ1-2
TGTGCCAGTAGCCTCAGGGAGGGTTTCGATGGCTACACCTTC
CASSLREGFDGYTF
>TRBV30|once|NA|TRBJ2-5
TGTGCCTGGAGGCTAACAGAGACCCAGTACTTC
CAWRLTETQYF
>TRBV19|NA|NA|TRBJ2-5
TGTGCCAGCCGCCAAGAGACCCAGTACTTC
CASRQETQYF
>TRBV6-1|NA|NA|TRBJ1-2
TGTGCCAGCAGTGACAGGCTCAAAGGGGGCTACACCTTC
CASSDRLKGGYTF
>TRBV11-2|NA|NA|TRBJ1-1
TGTGCCAGCAGCTTTGTAGACACTGAAGCTTTCTTT
CASSFVDTEAFF
>TRBV5-4|NA|TRBD1|TRBJ2-1
TGTGCCAGCAGCTCGAGGGGACAGGGGTTCTACAATGAGCAGTTCTTC
CASSSRGQGFYNEQFF
>TRBV7-2|NA|NA|TRBJ2-3
TGTGCCAGCAGCTTATCTCGGCGGAGCTCTAGCACAGATACGCAGTATTTT
CASSLSRRSSSTDTQYF
>TRBV28|NA|TRBD1|TRBJ1-2
TGTGCCAGCCTTTCCCCCGGGACAGGACTCTATGGCTACACCTTC
CASLSPGTGLYGYTF
>TRBV7-2|NA|TRBD1|TRBJ1-3
TGTGCCAGCAGCGACGGGACAGGAGACTCTGGAAACACCATATATTTT
CASSDGTGDSGNTIYF
>TRBV19|NA|TRBD1|TRBJ2-6
TGTGCCACAGACAGGGGGACTCCTGGGGCCAACGTCCTGACTTTC
CATDRGTPGANVLTF
>TRBV2|few|NA|TRBJ1-5
TGTGCCAGCAGTGTCGTAGGGGGAGGGGTTCAGCCCCAGCATTTT
CASSVVGGGVQPQHF
>TRBV28|NA|TRBD1|TRBJ1-5
TGTGCCAGCAGTCTTTTATCGCAGGGGACAGGGTCGTGGCCCCAGCATTTT
CASSLLSQGTGSWPQHF
>TRBV28|NA|TRBD1|TRBJ1-2
TGTGCCAGCAGTTTGGGGGGGACAGGCGATTACATTAACTATGGCTACACCTTC
CASSLGGTGDYINYGYTF
>TRBV30|NA|NA|TRBJ2-3
TGTGCCTGGAGTGTCGATGGGGGCCGGGCAGATACGCAGTATTTT
CAWSVDGGRADTQYF
>TRBV5-1|NA|NA|TRBJ1-2
TGCGCCAGCAGGAGGGGGTCTGGCGATGGCTACACCTTC
CASRRGSGDGYTF
>TRBV21-1|NA|NA|TRBJ1-2
TGTGCCAGCAGCTCCCGGCCCGGACAGGGGAACCACTATGGCTACACCTTC
CASSSRPGQGNHYGYTF
>TRBV14|NA|NA|TRBJ1-2
TGTGCCAGCAGCCAAGACTTCGAGTCCGAAGGGGGCTATGGCTACACCTTC
CASSQDFESEGGYGYTF
>TRBV2|NA|NA|TRBJ1-5
TGTGCCAGCAGTGACTCCCGGGACGACAATCAGCCCCAGCATTTT
CASSDSRDDNQPQHF
>TRBV4-1|NA|NA|TRBJ1-4
TGCGCCAGCAGACCTACAGGGAGCTTTAATGGGAAACTGTTTTTT
CASRPTGSFNGKLFF
>TRBV5-6|NA|NA|TRBJ1-2
TGTGCCAGCAACCGGAGGGGGTCTCTGGGCTACACCTTC
CASNRRGSLGYTF
>TRBV6-1|NA|NA|TRBJ2-5
TGTGCCAGCAGTGGACAGGGACTCACCCAAGAGACCCAGTACTTC
CASSGQGLTQETQYF
>TRBV7-3|NA|NA|TRBJ1-5
TGTGCCAGCAGCACTAAAAGTCCGTGTAATCAGCCCCAGCATTTT
CASSTKSPCNQPQHF
>TRBV15|once|NA|TRBJ1-4
TGTGCCACCGGTAACCGCGGGTCGCGGACGGTCGAAAAACTGTTTTTT
CATGNRGSRTVEKLFF
>TRBV9|NA|TRBD2|TRBJ2-1
TGTGCCAGCAAGAGACTAGCGGAAAACAATGAGCAGTTCTTC
CASKRLAENNEQFF
>TRBV9|NA|TRBD2|TRBJ2-3
TGTGCCAGCAGCGTAGGCCTAGCGGGGATGCAGTATTTT
CASSVGLAGMQYF
>TRBV7-2|NA|TRBD2|TRBJ2-3
TGTGCCAGCAGCTTTAAGCGGGGTGCAGATACGCAGTATTTT
CASSFKRGADTQYF
>TRBV7-8|NA|TRBD1|TRBJ2-7
TGTGCCAGCAGCATACAGGGGGCTTCCACCTACGAGCAGTACTTC
CASSIQGASTYEQYF
>TRBV6-5|once|NA|TRBJ2-1
TGTGCCAGCACCCAGGGGAGCTCCTACAATGAGCAGTTCTTC
CASTQGSSYNEQFF
>TRBV19|once|TRBD1|TRBJ1-1
TGTGCCAGTAGTATCGGGGGTTATGGACAGGCGTACACTGAAGCTTTCTTT
CASSIGGYGQAYTEAFF
>TRBV29-1|NA|NA|TRBJ1-1
TGCAGCGTTGTGGCGTCTAACACTGAAGCTTTCTTT
CSVVASNTEAFF
>TRBV11-3|NA|TRBD2|TRBJ2-4
TGTGCCAGCAGCACAGGACTAGCGGGATCCATTCAGTACTTC
CASSTGLAGSIQYF
>TRBV2|once|NA|TRBJ2-2
TGTGCCAGCAGGGTCTTTGGGGGGAACGGGGAGCTGTTTTTT
CASRVFGGNGELFF
>TRBV28|once|TRBD1|TRBJ2-7
TGTGCCAGCAGCCTAGGACAGGGGGGCGAGCAGTACTTC
CASSLGQGGEQYF
>TRBV7-2|NA|TRBD1|TRBJ2-5
TGTGCCAGCAGCTACTCCAGGACAGGGGTGGAGACCCAGTACTTC
CASSYSRTGVETQYF
>TRBV4-1|NA|NA|TRBJ2-5
TGCGCCAGCAGCCAAGAGTGGGGGGCCTATGAGGAGACCCAGTACTTC
CASSQEWGAYEETQYF
>TRBV20-1|NA|NA|TRBJ1-5
TGCAGTGCATGTATTCAGCCCCAGCATTTT
CSACIQPQHF
>TRBV11-3|NA|NA|TRBJ2-3
TGTGCCAGCAGCCCCGCGGCAATCACAGATACGCAGTATTTT
CASSPAAITDTQYF
>TRBV10-2|NA|NA|TRBJ2-1
TGCGCCAGCCGAGGGAACGTAATTGAGCAGTTCTTC
CASRGNVIEQFF
>TRBV28|NA|NA|TRBJ1-5
TGTGCCAGCAGTTTATCAGGGACAAATCAGCCCCAGCATTTT
CASSLSGTNQPQHF